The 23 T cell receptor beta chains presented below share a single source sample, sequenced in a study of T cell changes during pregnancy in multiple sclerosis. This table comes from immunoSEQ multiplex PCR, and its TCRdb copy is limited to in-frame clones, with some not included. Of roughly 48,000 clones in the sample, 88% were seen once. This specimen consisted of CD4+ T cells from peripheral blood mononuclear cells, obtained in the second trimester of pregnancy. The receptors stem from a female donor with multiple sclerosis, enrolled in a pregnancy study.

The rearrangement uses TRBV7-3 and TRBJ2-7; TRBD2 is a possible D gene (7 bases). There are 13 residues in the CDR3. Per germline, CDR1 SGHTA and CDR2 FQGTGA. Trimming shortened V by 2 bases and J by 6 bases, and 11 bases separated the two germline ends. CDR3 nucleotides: TGTGCCAGCAGCTTACAAGGGGGGGTCGAGCAGTACTTC. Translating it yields CASSLQGGVEQYF. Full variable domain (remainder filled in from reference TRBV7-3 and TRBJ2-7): GAGVSQTPSNKVTEKGKYVELRCDPISGHTALYWYRQSLGQGPEFLIYFQGTGAADDSGLPNDRFFAVRPEGSVSTLKIQRTERGDSAVYLCASSLQGGVEQYFGPGTRLTVT.

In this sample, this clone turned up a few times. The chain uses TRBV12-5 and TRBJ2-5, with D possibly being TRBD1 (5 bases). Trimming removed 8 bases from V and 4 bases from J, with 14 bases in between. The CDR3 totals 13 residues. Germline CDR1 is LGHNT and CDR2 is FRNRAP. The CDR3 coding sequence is TGTGCTAGTACCTTAGGGGTGGGAGAGACCCAGTACTTC. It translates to CASTLGVGETQYF.

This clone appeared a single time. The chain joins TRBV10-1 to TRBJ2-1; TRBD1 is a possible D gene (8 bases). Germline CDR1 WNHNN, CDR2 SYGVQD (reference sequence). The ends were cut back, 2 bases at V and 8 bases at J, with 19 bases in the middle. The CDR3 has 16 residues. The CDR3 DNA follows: TGCGCCAGCAGTGAGCCCGGACAGGGAGGGCTTCATGAGCAGTTCTTC. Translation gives CASSEPGQGGLHEQFF.

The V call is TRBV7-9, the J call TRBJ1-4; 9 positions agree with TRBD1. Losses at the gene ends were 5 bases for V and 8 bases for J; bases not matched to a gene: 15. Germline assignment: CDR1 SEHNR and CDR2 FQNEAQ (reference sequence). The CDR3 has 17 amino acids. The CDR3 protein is CASSLGAKQGAEEKLFF. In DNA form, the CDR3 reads TGTGCCAGCAGCCTCGGTGCTAAACAGGGGGCGGAGGAAAAACTGTTTTTT.

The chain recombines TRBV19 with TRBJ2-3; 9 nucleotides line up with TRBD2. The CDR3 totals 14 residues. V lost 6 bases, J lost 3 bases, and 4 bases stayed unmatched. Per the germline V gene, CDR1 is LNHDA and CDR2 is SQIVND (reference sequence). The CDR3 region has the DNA TGTGCCAGTAGGGGAGCGGGAGGAACAGATACGCAGTATTTT. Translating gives CASRGAGGTDTQYF.

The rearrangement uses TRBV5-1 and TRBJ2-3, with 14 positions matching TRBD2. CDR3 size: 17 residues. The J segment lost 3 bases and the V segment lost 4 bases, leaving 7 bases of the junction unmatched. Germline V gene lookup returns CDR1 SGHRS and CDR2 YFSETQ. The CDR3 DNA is TGCGCCAGCAGCCCAGTAGGGACTAGCGGGAGAACAGATACGCAGTATTTT. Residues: CASSPVGTSGRTDTQYF.

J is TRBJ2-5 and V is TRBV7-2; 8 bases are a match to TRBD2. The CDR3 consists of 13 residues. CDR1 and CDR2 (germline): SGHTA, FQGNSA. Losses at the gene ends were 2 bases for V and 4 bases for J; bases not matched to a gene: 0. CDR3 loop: CASSLLAGETQYF. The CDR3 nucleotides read TGTGCCAGCAGCTTACTAGCGGGAGAGACCCAGTACTTC. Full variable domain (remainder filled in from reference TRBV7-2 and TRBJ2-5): GAGVSQSPSNKVTEKGKDVELRCDPISGHTALYWYRQSLGQGLEFLIYFQGNSAPDKSGLPSDRFSAERTGGSVSTLTIQRTQQEDSAVYLCASSLLAGETQYFGPGTRLLVL.

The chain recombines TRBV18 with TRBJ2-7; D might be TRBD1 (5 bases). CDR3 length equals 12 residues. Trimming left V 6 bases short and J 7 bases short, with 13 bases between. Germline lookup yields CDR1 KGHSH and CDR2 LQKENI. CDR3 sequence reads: CASSPGRVEQYF. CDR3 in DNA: TGTGCCAGCTCTCCGGGCAGGGTAGAGCAGTACTTC.

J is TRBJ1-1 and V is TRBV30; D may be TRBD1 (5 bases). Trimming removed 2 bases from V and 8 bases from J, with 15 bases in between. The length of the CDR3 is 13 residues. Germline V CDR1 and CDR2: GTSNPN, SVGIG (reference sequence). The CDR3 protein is CAWSPTERQEAFF. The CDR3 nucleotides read TGTGCCTGGAGTCCAACTGAGCGACAGGAAGCTTTCTTT.

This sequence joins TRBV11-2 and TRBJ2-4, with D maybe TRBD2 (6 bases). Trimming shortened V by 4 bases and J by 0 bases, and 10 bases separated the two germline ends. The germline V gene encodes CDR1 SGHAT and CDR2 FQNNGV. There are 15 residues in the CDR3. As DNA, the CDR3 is TGTGCCAGCAGCTACTCGGGGGTAGCCAAAAACATTCAGTACTTC. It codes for CASSYSGVAKNIQYF.

CDR3 coding DNA: TGTGCCAGCAGCCCCGGCAGGGCCCTAGCGATTATTCGGGCAGATACGCAGTATTTT. Translation gives CASSPGRALAIIRADTQYF. The chain links TRBV7-9 to TRBJ2-3, with TRBD2 as a possible D gene (6 bases). The CDR3 loop spans 19 amino acids. Germline CDR1 and CDR2: SEHNR and FQNEAQ (reference sequence). The V and J ends lost 5 bases and 4 bases respectively, with 28 bases between them.

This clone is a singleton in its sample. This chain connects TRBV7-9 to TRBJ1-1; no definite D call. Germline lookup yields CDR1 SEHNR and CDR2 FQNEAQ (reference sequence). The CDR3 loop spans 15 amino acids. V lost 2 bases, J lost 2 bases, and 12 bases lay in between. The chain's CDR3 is CASSLLTAVNTEAFF. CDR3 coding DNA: TGTGCCAGCAGCTTATTAACAGCGGTTAACACTGAAGCTTTCTTT.

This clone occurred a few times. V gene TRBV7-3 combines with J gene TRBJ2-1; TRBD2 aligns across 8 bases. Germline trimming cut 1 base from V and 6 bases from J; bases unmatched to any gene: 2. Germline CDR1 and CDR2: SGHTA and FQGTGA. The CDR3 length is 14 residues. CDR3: CASSLNSGSNEQFF. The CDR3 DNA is TGTGCCAGCAGCTTAAACAGCGGGAGCAATGAGCAGTTCTTC. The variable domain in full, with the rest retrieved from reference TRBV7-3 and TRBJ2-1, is GAGVSQTPSNKVTEKGKYVELRCDPISGHTALYWYRQSLGQGPEFLIYFQGTGAADDSGLPNDRFFAVRPEGSVSTLKIQRTERGDSAVYLCASSLNSGSNEQFFGPGTRLTVL.

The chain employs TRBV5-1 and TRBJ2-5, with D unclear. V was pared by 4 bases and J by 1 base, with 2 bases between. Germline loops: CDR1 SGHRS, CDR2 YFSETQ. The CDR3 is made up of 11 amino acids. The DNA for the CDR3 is TGCGCCAGCAGCCTCCAAGAGACCCAGTACTTC. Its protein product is CASSLQETQYF.

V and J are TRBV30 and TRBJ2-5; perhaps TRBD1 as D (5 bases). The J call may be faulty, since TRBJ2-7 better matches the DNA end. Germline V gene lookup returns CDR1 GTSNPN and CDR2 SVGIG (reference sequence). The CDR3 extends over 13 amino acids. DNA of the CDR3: TGTGCCTGGAGTCTCGACAGCCCCTACGAGCAGTACTTC. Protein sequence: CAWSLDSPYEQYF.

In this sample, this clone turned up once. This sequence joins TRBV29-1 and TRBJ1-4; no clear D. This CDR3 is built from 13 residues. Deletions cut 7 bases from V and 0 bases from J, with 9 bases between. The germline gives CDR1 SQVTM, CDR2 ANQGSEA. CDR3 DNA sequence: TGCAGCGCCCGGGAGGCAACTAATGAAAAACTGTTTTTT. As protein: CSAREATNEKLFF.

CDR3 residues: CASSPPAPIEQFF. In DNA, the CDR3 is TGTGCCAGCTCACCACCGGCCCCAATCGAGCAGTTCTTC. The chain has TRBV18 and TRBJ2-1; D remains unclear. The CDR3 has 13 residues. V lost 0 bases and J lost 10, with 10 bases in between. In germline, CDR1 is KGHSH, CDR2 LQKENI.

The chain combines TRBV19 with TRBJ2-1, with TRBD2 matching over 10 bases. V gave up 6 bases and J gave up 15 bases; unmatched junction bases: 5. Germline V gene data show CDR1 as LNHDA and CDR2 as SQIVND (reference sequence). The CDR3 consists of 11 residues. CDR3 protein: CASRSGTSVFF. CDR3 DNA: TGTGCCAGTAGGTCCGGGACTAGCGTGTTCTTC. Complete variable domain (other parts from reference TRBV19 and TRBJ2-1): DGGITQSPKYLFRKEGQNVTLSCEQNLNHDAMYWYRQDPGQGLRLIYYSQIVNDFQKGDIAEGYSVSREKKESFPLTVTSAQKNPTAFYLCASRSGTSVFFGPGTRLTVL.

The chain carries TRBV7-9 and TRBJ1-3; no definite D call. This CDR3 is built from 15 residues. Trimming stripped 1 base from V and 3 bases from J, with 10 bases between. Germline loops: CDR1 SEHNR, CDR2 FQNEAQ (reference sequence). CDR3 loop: CASSLVEFDGNTIYF. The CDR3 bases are TGTGCCAGCAGCTTAGTCGAGTTTGATGGAAACACCATATATTTT.

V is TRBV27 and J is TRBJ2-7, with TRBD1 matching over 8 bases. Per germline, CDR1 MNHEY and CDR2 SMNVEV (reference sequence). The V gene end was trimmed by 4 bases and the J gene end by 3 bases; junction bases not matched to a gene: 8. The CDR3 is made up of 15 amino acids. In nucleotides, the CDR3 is TGTGCCAGCAGTTCCACTCGACAGGGGAGCTACGAGCAGTACTTC. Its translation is CASSSTRQGSYEQYF.

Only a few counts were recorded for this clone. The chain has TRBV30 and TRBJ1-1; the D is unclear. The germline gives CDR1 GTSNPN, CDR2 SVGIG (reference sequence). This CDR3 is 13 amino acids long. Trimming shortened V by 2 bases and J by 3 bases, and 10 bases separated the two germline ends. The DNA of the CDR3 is TGTGCCTGGAGTAGGCAGACATACACTGAAGCTTTCTTT. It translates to CAWSRQTYTEAFF.

The CDR3 DNA reads as TGTGCCAGCAGCCCGGGTGCCACAGATACGCAGTATTTT. It yields the protein CASSPGATDTQYF. V is TRBV2 and J is TRBJ2-3; D gene uncertain. Germline CDR1 reads SNHLY; CDR2 reads FYNNEI. The CDR3 totals 13 residues. Between the trimmed V and J ends, which lost 6 bases and 2 bases, there was a span of 9 bases.

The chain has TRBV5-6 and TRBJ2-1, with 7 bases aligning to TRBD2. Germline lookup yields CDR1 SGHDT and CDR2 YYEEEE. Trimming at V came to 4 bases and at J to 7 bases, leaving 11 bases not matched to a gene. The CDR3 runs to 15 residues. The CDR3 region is CASSSRDYRRNEQFF. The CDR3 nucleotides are TGTGCCAGCAGCAGTAGGGACTACCGGAGAAATGAGCAGTTCTTC.